A single sample is the source of the 3 T cell receptor beta chains below, sequenced in a study of vaccination and CD4 T cells after COVID-19. These receptors' antigens are unknown. Treatment given: 10-day PBMC culture with coronavirus spike peptide pools or control peptides (ViraFEST assay). The Oncomine TCR Beta short-read assay was applied to DNA of cultured CD4+ T cells. TCRdb re-called the PCR reads with MiXCR, one entry per CDR3 protein. Seen here are about 20,000 distinct CDR3 sequences, about half observed once, and the top ten hold around 5.5%. The sequencing sample was made of CD4+ T cells from blood, cultured in vitro. The receptors originated from a human donor who had recovered from COVID-19.

V usage is TRBV5-1 and J usage is TRBJ1-1; unclear D gene. V was shortened by 4 bases and J by 1 base, with 17 bases between the two germline ends. Per the germline V gene, CDR1 is SGHRS and CDR2 is YFSETQ. The CDR3 has 16 residues. CDR3 sequence reads: CASSLVGGASNTEAFF. The CDR3 nucleotides are TGCGCCAGCAGCCTGGTAGGTGGAGCGTCGAACACTGAAGCTTTCTTT.

This chain connects TRBV6-2 or TRBV6-3 to TRBJ1-5; no reliable D call. Trimming took off 0 bases at V and 0 bases at J, with 21 bases between the two ends. Germline V gene lookup returns CDR1 MNHEY and CDR2 SVGEGT. The CDR3 consists of 20 residues. The CDR3 nucleotides read TGTGCCAGCAGTTACTCGAAGTCATCGGGCAGGACCCATAGCAATCAGCCCCAGCATTTT. Protein sequence: CASSYSKSSGRTHSNQPQHF.

The chain employs TRBV12-3 or TRBV12-4 and TRBJ1-1, with TRBD1 identical over 8 bases. After removal of 5 bases from V and 2 bases from J, the junction contained 4 bases not matched to a gene. The CDR3 runs to 14 residues. The CDR3 loop reads CASSRSGGNTEAFF. The CDR3 coding sequence is TGTGCCAGCAGTCGTTCAGGGGGCAACACTGAAGCTTTCTTT.